This T cell receptor (beta chain) emerged from a study of a mutant IDH1 vaccine in newly diagnosed glioma. The repertoire was sequenced with immunoSEQ multiplex PCR; TCRdb's copy has only in-frame clones and lacks some. The sample includes tens of thousands of clones, 79% seen only once; the top ten take around 8.4%. Regarding time point: baseline, week 1 (first vaccination visit). Treatment defined: pre-vaccination baseline after standard-of-care therapy. CDR1 SEHNR and CDR2 FQNEAQ come from the germline V gene (reference sequence). The CDR3 covers 14 residues. The V and J ends lost 4 bases and 7 bases, in that order; junction bases with no gene match: 7.

The sequence was collected from a man aged 50-59 years with glioma. J is TRBJ2-1 and V is TRBV7-9; TRBD2 matches 7 bases. Sequences were derived from PBMCs, sampled from a glioma patient treated with radiotherapy, temozolomide or both. CDR3 loop: CASSYGRVENEQFF. Written as DNA, the CDR3 is TGTGCCAGCAGCTATGGGAGGGTAGAAAATGAGCAGTTCTTC.